The present TCR beta chain was sequenced within a study of blood T cell repertoires in COVID-19 (TCRdb year 2020). Describing the broader study: Collaborator samples came from the United States, Italy and Spain and covered acute and convalescent phases of COVID-19. The material from the prospective study consisted of cDNA or gDNA derived from T cells, B-cell-depleted T cells, or PBMCs. Deeply sampled blood TCRbeta repertoires from subjects exposed to, actively infected with, or recovered from COVID-19 were included in the dataset. The repertoires were released in a freely available public database intended as a resource for research on the immune response to SARS-CoV-2. Samples were obtained from the ongoing ImmuneRACE study (first 160 participants) and from some 1,200 subjects provided by 6 global collaborators. A de-identified subject ID, COVID-19 status, age in years and sex were almost always included in the sample metadata. Where available, HLA class I and class II types were taken from metadata supplied by the sample provider and were not determined by assay-based typing.

TCRbeta CDR3 regions were amplified from genomic DNA by means of the immunoSEQ Assay, a bias-controlled multiplex PCR. In the paper's pipeline: Nucleated cell counts per sample were estimated from amplification of reference gene primers within the assay. Sequence reads were collapsed and filtered to measure the absolute abundance of every unique TCRbeta CDR3 rearrangement. Productive Simpson clonality was computed per sample as the square root of Simpson's diversity index over productive rearrangements. TCRdb stores this immuneACCESS table with in-frame sequences only. Part of the clones is absent; in the studies checked, under half of the shortfall reflects unresolved V genes, and no reason is known for the rest. V, J and clone size derive from that table, while D and trimming were established from the DNA sequence. The sample table lists some 190,000 clones, about 88% of them with a count of one. Approximately 4.5% of the sample rests with the top ten.

Notes on this clone: This clone's antigen is unknown. Per-base quality was not reported, and no clone a single base away is much larger than it.

Each collaborating institution followed its own protocols to collect whole blood in K2EDTA tubes. Collaborator samples were shipped for TCRbeta analysis as frozen whole blood, isolated PBMCs, or DNA extracted from either sample type. Overall study outcomes, separate from this receptor: The quantity of clinical and demographic metadata differed by source and by participant and was supplied without curation.

Sequences SGDLS (CDR1) and YYNGEE (CDR2) are obtained from the germline V gene. The germline V end is reduced by 6 bases and the J end by 4 bases; junction bases left unmatched: 18. The CDR3 numbers 18 residues from cysteine through phenylalanine. Only CDR3 DNA remains: 54 bases, in frame from the first base. The sequenced sample was peripheral blood. Here the chain combines TRBV9 and TRBJ1-4; 7 nucleotides in the junction match TRBD1. This TCR was recovered from a human donor in a cohort sampled during active COVID-19. The nucleotide sequence is given as TGTGCCAGCACCCCTGGCACTAAGCCCGCAGGGGGTAATGAAAAACTGTTTTTT. It specifies CASTPGTKPAGGNEKLFF.